The clone carrying this T cell receptor (beta chain) was seen at least ten times. The data were taken from a study of shared clonotypes between healthy human individuals. V lost 7 bases and J lost 0, with 13 bases in between. Looked up from germline, CDR1 is MNHEY and CDR2 is SMNVEV (reference sequence). The CDR3 sequence is 15 residues long. Some clones are missing from TCRdb's copy, which holds only in-frame ones; the method was immunoSEQ multiplex PCR. The table records over 850,000 clones, around 78% of them present only once. This clonotype was sampled from a man younger than 35 in good health. Some clones in this sample may be carry-over from other donors' samples. Sequenced: memory CD4+ T cells from PBMCs. Subset: CD45RA-negative fraction. This chain links TRBV27 with TRBJ2-1, with D maybe TRBD2 (6 bases). The CDR3 coding sequence is TGTGCCAGCAACTTAGCGGCCAGCTCCTACAATGAGCAGTTCTTC. Translating gives CASNLAASSYNEQFF.